This TCR beta chain was obtained from a study of beta chain features in type 1 diabetes (dated by TCRdb to 2016 to 2019). Regarding the complete study: Mean age, gender distribution, total cell number and subset yield did not differ between patients and healthy donors. Naive and central memory subsets were obtained from all 28 donors, but regulatory and stem cell-like memory subsets were isolated from only 8 patients and 8 healthy donors. In the study, recently diagnosed type 1 diabetes patients and matched healthy donors were compared on the TCRB repertoires of their sorted circulating CD4+ T cell subsets. A total of around 100 million sorted cells were examined across all samples, and RNA yield correlated strongly with the number of cells per subset.

From each donor, a single peripheral blood sample of about 116 mL on average was drawn into heparinised tubes. A BD FACSAria II was used to sort naive, central memory, regulatory and stem cell-like memory CD4+ T cells with a panel that included CD45RO, CCR7, CD25, CD127, CD95 and CD27. A purity above 98% was achieved for all sorted populations. PBMCs were separated immediately by Lymphoprep density gradient centrifugation and were stained directly, without being cultured. So that batch effects would be minimized, each experiment stained and sorted samples in pairs, pairing one healthy donor with one patient. Trimming takes 3 bases off V and 7 bases off J; junction bases not matched to a gene: 8. The germline V gene encodes CDR1 SGHRS and CDR2 YFSETQ. The CDR3 measures 16 amino acids from cysteine to phenylalanine. The CDR3 DNA has 48 bases and is translated from base 1. The High Capacity cDNA Reverse Transcription Kit was used to reverse transcribe all of the isolated RNA, meaning that expressed TCRB transcripts were what got sequenced. Naive, central memory and regulatory T cell samples underwent deep immunoSEQ sequencing, averaging around 3.6 million total reads per sample. Sorted cells were lysed in RLT buffer and RNA was extracted with DNase-treated RNeasy Micro or Mini kits, depending on cell number. Each cell subset was processed separately to prevent cross-contamination, with patient and healthy donor samples processed together. TCRB sequences were amplified from cDNA with the immunoSEQ multiplex PCR, producing 87-bp fragments spanning the CDR3 region. Amplicons were sequenced on the Illumina HiSeq platform. In the original analysis: Synthetic template baselines were used to correct PCR bias computationally, reads within Hamming distance 2 were collapsed, and singletons that could not be merged were discarded. Reads were aligned against IMGT to assign V, D and J genes, CDR3 length and insertions or deletions at six rearrangement sites. Within each subset, clonotype counts were normalized to the number of sorted cells before true diversity and Gini coefficients were calculated with the tcR R package. The overlap coefficient, calculated on TCRB nucleotide sequences, was used to quantify repertoire sharing. As a proxy for the pre-selection repertoire, out-of-frame TCRB sequences from naive cells were analyzed. TCRdb retrieved this table from immuneACCESS and kept in-frame rearrangements only. Not all clones are present; in checked studies, unresolved V genes account for under half, and no reason is known for the remainder. The DNA gave D and trimming, while V, J and clone size come from that table. Counted in this sample were roughly 700,000 clones; over 10% of them appeared once. Less than 0.025% of the sample is in the top ten clones.

The full study reports these points: A moderate but significant shortening of TCRB CDR3 length was observed in type 1 diabetes patients in all four CD4+ subsets. The naive, central memory and regulatory TCRB repertoires appeared to resemble one another more closely among patients than among healthy donors. Because small numbers of individuals were included in the HLA sub-analyses, any influence of HLA type on TCRB rearrangement was left unresolved. At VDJ recombination sites, type 1 diabetes patients had fewer insertions and more deleted nucleotides, which implies abnormalities in thymic rearrangement. Shorter templates might have been favored by PCR, but patient and control samples were amplified and corrected together, so both groups would have been affected equally by any skew. Because cDNA was sequenced instead of genomic DNA, activated cells with high expression could be over-represented, although the groups did not differ in activation or CD3 levels.

Regarding this clone: This receptor's antigen is unknown. Per-nucleotide qualities are absent, and no much larger clonotype sits a single base away.

Sequenced: naive CD4+ T cells from blood. In light of the paper, this sample's cell subset or site label describes: true naive CD4+ T cells. The rearrangement combines TRBV5-1 with TRBJ1-6, with 9 junctional bases fitting TRBD1. The sequence came from a man aged 18 to 29 with type 1 diabetes. The CDR3 sequence is CASSSTGQGLNSPLHF. The DNA reads as follows: TGCGCCAGCAGCTCGACCGGACAGGGGTTGAATTCACCCCTCCACTTT.